This TCR beta chain was retrieved from a study of a mutant IDH1 vaccine in newly diagnosed glioma. Study-level background: Commencement of vaccination occurred 4-6 weeks following radiotherapy alone, or concurrently with temozolomide cycles. Treated individuals were around 60% male and roughly 40% female, averaging approximately 40 years of age. Patients previously underwent radiotherapy, temozolomide, or both, and most underwent both.

Regarding this clone: Its antigen is unknown. At one end, the junction sequence differs from germline, possibly due to a read error.

From germline, CDR1 is SNHLY and CDR2 FYNNEI. The CDR3 is 13 amino acids. Time point of the sample: week 23, last vaccination. Every vaccination contained 300 ug of the mutant IDH1 20-mer peptide and was paired with topical imiquimod. The method was immunoSEQ multiplex PCR; TCRdb's version includes in-frame clones alone and lacks a portion of them. The sample shows roughly 70,000 clones, about 87% of them seen only once. Sequenced material: PBMCs, taken from a glioma patient whose treatment included an IDH1 peptide vaccine. The source of this sequence is a young man with glioma. This chain uses TRBV2 with TRBJ2-3; a possible D gene is TRBD2 (6 bases). The DNA for the CDR3 is TGTGCCAGCATAGCGGACCCCACATATACGCAGTATTTT. Amino acid sequence: CASIADPTYTQYF.